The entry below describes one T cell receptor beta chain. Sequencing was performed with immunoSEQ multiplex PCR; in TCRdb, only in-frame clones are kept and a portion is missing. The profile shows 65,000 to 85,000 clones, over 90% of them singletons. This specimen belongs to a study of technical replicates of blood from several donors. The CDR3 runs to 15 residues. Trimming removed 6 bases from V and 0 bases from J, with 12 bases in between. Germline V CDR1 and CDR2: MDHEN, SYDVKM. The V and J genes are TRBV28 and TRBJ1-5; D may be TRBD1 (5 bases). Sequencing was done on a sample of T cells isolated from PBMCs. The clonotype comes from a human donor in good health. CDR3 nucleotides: TGTGCCAGCAGGCAGGAGGGGTATAGCAATCAGCCCCAGCATTTT. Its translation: CASRQEGYSNQPQHF. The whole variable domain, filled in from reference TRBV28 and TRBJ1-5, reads DVKVTQSSRYLVKRTGEKVFLECVQDMDHENMFWYRQDPGLGLRLIYFSYDVKMKEKGDIPEGYSVSREKKERFSLILESASTNQTSMYLCASRQEGYSNQPQHFGDGTRLSIL.